Listed below are T cell receptor beta chains from one sample, sequenced in a study of shared clonotypes between healthy human individuals. The protocol was immunoSEQ multiplex PCR, while the TCRdb copy is restricted to in-frame clones and leaves out a portion. The sample consists of some 980,000 clones, around three quarters of them appearing once. Material for sequencing was memory CD4+ T cells sorted from blood. The receptors derive from a man aged 18 to 29 in good health. The CDR3 runs from the conserved cysteine through the conserved F or W. D genes are given only for firm matches. For some rows the clone size is stated as once, few or many, or as a class when expanded; others skip it.

J gene,V gene,D gene,clone size,CDR3 DNA,CDR3 protein
TRBJ1-1,TRBV7-9,.,.,TGTGCCCCATCATTGGAGGAGGGATTGGGCACTGAAGCTTTCTTT,CAPSLEEGLGTEAFF
TRBJ2-3,TRBV19,TRBD1,.,TGTGCCAGTAGTACCTGGGACAGGGCAGATACGCAGTATTTT,CASSTWDRADTQYF
TRBJ2-2,TRBV5-1,.,.,TGCGCCAGCAGCTTAGTCCCAGGGAGCACCGGGGAGCTGTTTTTT,CASSLVPGSTGELFF
TRBJ1-6,TRBV5-1,.,.,TGCGCCAGCAGCTTGGTTCCGAGTAGCTCCTATAATTCACCCCTCCACTTT,CASSLVPSSSYNSPLHF
TRBJ1-5,TRBV4-1,.,once,TGCGCCAGCAGCCTTAGTGACAATCAGCCCCAGCATTTT,CASSLSDNQPQHF
TRBJ2-7,TRBV30,TRBD2,.,TGTGCCTGGAGTGTAGGCGGGAGTGCCAACGAGCAGTACTTC,CAWSVGGSANEQYF
TRBJ1-1,TRBV6-1,.,.,TGTGCCAGCAGCCTATCCCCAGGAAACACTGAAGCTTTCTTT,CASSLSPGNTEAFF
TRBJ2-4,TRBV5-1,.,once,TGCGCCAGCAGCTTCCTAAGGGGATATGTAGCCAAAAACATTCAGTACTTC,CASSFLRGYVAKNIQYF
TRBJ1-4,TRBV12-5,.,.,TGTGCTAGTGGTCCCACGGATACTAATGAAAAACTGTTTTTT,CASGPTDTNEKLFF
TRBJ2-2,TRBV6-7,.,.,TGTGCCAGCAGTTTTAGCCTTGGAGGGGGAGCCGGGGAGCTGTTTTTT,CASSFSLGGGAGELFF
TRBJ2-2,TRBV7-9,TRBD2,.,TGTGCCAGCAGCTCCAGGGCGGGGGGCACCGGGGAGCTGTTTTTT,CASSSRAGGTGELFF
TRBJ2-7,TRBV2,.,few,TGTGCCAGCAGTGAAAGCTCCCTCGAGCAGTACTTC,CASSESSLEQYF
TRBJ2-5,TRBV18,.,few,TGTGCCAGCTCACCGGGGGGAGAGACCCAGTACTTC,CASSPGGETQYF
TRBJ2-2,TRBV4-1,TRBD1,few,TGCGCCAGCAGCCAAGAATCTCGGACAGGGCATCAAGGCGGGGAGCTGTTTTTT,CASSQESRTGHQGGELFF
TRBJ2-1,TRBV18,.,.,TGTGCCAGCTCACTAGCCGGGGATTACAATGAGCAGTTCTTC,CASSLAGDYNEQFF
TRBJ2-7,TRBV2,.,once,TGTGCCAGCACCCGGGGCGCAGGGCTCACCTACGAGCAGTACTTC,CASTRGAGLTYEQYF
TRBJ2-7,TRBV27,.,.,TGTGCCAGCAGTTTAGGGCAGGGGATCTACGAGCAGTACTTC,CASSLGQGIYEQYF
TRBJ1-5,TRBV5-1,.,.,TGCGCCAGCAGCTTGGACGGGTCCAGCAATCAGCCCCAGCATTTT,CASSLDGSSNQPQHF
TRBJ1-2,TRBV18,.,few,TGTGCCAGCTCACCTGACAGACTTTATGGCTACACCTTC,CASSPDRLYGYTF
TRBJ1-1,TRBV2,.,.,TGTGCCAGCAGTGATCAAGGTCCTGATTTCTTT,CASSDQGPDFF
TRBJ1-4,TRBV2,.,.,TGTGCCAGCAGTGCCTTTTTGGGGGCTAATGAAAAACTGTTTTTT,CASSAFLGANEKLFF
TRBJ1-1,TRBV7-2,.,.,TGTGCCAGCAGCTACGGGGGAGCCCGGGGTGACGCTTTCTTT,CASSYGGARGDAFF
TRBJ2-3,TRBV30,TRBD2,.,TGTGCCTGGACCGGGACTAGTCTATTTAGCACAGATACGCAGTATTTT,CAWTGTSLFSTDTQYF
TRBJ2-1,TRBV5-1,.,few,TGCGCCAGCAGCTTAAGACAAGGAAATGAGCAGTTCTTC,CASSLRQGNEQFF
TRBJ1-3,TRBV7-2,.,.,TGTGCCAGCAGCTTAGGCCTGAGCTCTGGAAACACCATATATTTT,CASSLGLSSGNTIYF
TRBJ1-6,TRBV6-6,.,.,TGTGCCAGCAGCAGTGCCTCGGGCCAGAGCCAACCACCCCTCCACTTT,CASSSASGQSQPPLHF